These 22 T cell receptor beta chains came from one sample sequenced in a study of cytomegalovirus exposure and HLA in healthy donors (dated by TCRdb to between 2016 and 2019). The library came from the immunoSEQ multiplex PCR assay. Held by TCRdb, this immuneACCESS table contains in-frame sequences only and omits some clones. Under half of the omission traces to an unresolved V gene where checked; the cause of the rest is unknown. The sample table lists around 350,000 clones, 86% of them with a count of one. The leading ten clones occupy roughly 0.75% of the sample. The sequenced sample consisted of PBMCs. These receptors were taken from a woman under 30 in good health and CMV-seronegative.

The V gene is TRBV6-5, the J gene TRBJ2-5; TRBD2 aligns across 7 bases. Trimming took 4 bases from V and 6 from J; bases not matched to a gene: 5. CDR1 and CDR2 from the germline V gene are MNHEY and SVGAGI. This CDR3 has 13 residues. The DNA of the CDR3 is TGTGCCAGCAGTTTGGGCGGGGGAAAGACCCAGTACTTC. It translates to CASSLGGGKTQYF.

The V gene is TRBV28, the J gene TRBJ1-2, with 7 bases fitting TRBD1. This CDR3 is built from 11 residues. Germline values: CDR1 MDHEN, CDR2 SYDVKM. Germline trimming cut 10 bases from V and 14 bases from J; bases unmatched to any gene: 13. In DNA, the CDR3 is TGTGCCACCCAGAACCGGACAGGATGGACCTTC. Translated: CATQNRTGWTF.

This clone showed up just once. This chain uses TRBV7-9 with TRBJ1-5; D remains unclear. Germline V lookup: CDR1 SEHNR, CDR2 FQNEAQ (reference sequence). There are 12 residues in the CDR3. V was trimmed by 5 bases and J by 4 bases, leaving 6 bases between them. CDR3 DNA sequence: TGTGCCAGCAGCCCAGATAATCAGCCCCAGCATTTT. Protein sequence: CASSPDNQPQHF.

This chain uses TRBV10-3 with TRBJ2-7, with D tentatively TRBD1 (5 bases). V lost 4 bases and J lost 7, with 23 bases in between. This CDR3 region has 16 residues. Germline V gene data show CDR1 as ENHRY and CDR2 as SYGVKD. The CDR3, as DNA: TGTGCCATCAGTGGTTGGGGCCCAGCTACCACGTATGAGCAGTACTTC. Amino acids: CAISGWGPATTYEQYF.

The rearrangement uses TRBV2 and TRBJ2-1; TRBD1 matches at 9 bases. From germline, CDR1 is SNHLY and CDR2 FYNNEI. This CDR3 spans 15 amino acids. Trimming at V came to 5 bases and at J to 7 bases, leaving 9 bases not matched to a gene. Written as DNA, the CDR3 is TGTGCCAGCAGTTGGGACAGGGAGTTAAAAAATGAGCAGTTCTTC. Its translation: CASSWDRELKNEQFF.

This chain uses TRBV5-6 with TRBJ2-1, with 8 bases aligning to TRBD1. There are 16 residues in the CDR3. Per the germline V gene, CDR1 is SGHDT and CDR2 is YYEEEE. Losses at the gene ends were 0 bases for V and 4 bases for J; bases not matched to a gene: 6. This chain's CDR3 is CASSLASRGRYNEQFF. In nucleotides, the CDR3 is TGTGCCAGCAGCTTGGCCTCCAGGGGGCGATACAATGAGCAGTTCTTC.

This clone has more than one count but fewer than ten. The chain joins TRBV6-5 to TRBJ2-6, with D possibly matching TRBD1 (6 bases). This CDR3 region has 15 residues. Germline V gives CDR1 MNHEY, CDR2 SVGAGI. With 3 bases removed from V and 1 base from J, the gap between germline ends came to 7 bases. The chain's CDR3 is CASSYQGSGANVLTF. The CDR3 nucleotides read TGTGCCAGCAGTTATCAGGGGTCTGGGGCCAACGTCCTGACTTTC.

The chain joins TRBV28 to TRBJ2-7; tentative D call: TRBD2 (6 bases). Deletions cut 3 bases from V and 2 bases from J, with 14 bases between. Germline CDR1 is MDHEN and CDR2 is SYDVKM. The CDR3 has 15 residues. The CDR3 DNA reads as TGTGCCAGCAGTTTCGACGGACCGGGGGCCTACGAGCAGTACTTC. Translation gives CASSFDGPGAYEQYF.

The rearrangement joins TRBV2 to TRBJ1-4, with TRBD1 identical over 10 bases. The CDR3 runs to 14 residues. Trimming cost V 6 bases and J 8 bases; bases outside gene matches: 6. Germline V gene lookup returns CDR1 SNHLY and CDR2 FYNNEI. The CDR3 region has the DNA TGTGCCAGCAGACCGGGACAGGGGTACGAAAAACTGTTTTTT. It translates to CASRPGQGYEKLFF.

This clone was observed a few times. The DNA for the CDR3 is TGTGCCAGCGCGGACAGGGCGAATCAGCCCCAGCATTTT. Protein sequence: CASADRANQPQHF. This chain connects TRBV2 to TRBJ1-5, with 8 bases fitting TRBD1. V shed 8 bases and J 4 bases; nucleotides not matched to a gene: 4. CDR3 length equals 13 residues. Germline-derived CDR1 and CDR2 are SNHLY and FYNNEI.

Only one count was recorded for this clone. The J gene is TRBJ2-5, the V gene TRBV7-8; 9 bases map to TRBD1. From germline, CDR1 is SGHVS and CDR2 FQNEAQ. The ends lost 3 bases at V and 3 bases at J; junction bases unmatched: 2. The CDR3 is 14 amino acids. The CDR3 DNA reads as TGTGCCAGCAGCTTTTGGACAGGGGAAGAGACCCAGTACTTC. Its protein is CASSFWTGEETQYF.

The J gene is TRBJ1-1, the V gene TRBV5-1; 9 bases map to TRBD1. J was trimmed by 0 bases and V by 0 bases; bases with no gene match: 3. The CDR3 sequence is 16 residues long. Germline-derived CDR1 and CDR2 are SGHRS and YFSETQ. The CDR3 loop reads CASSLGGQGVNTEAFF. The CDR3 nucleotides read TGCGCCAGCAGCTTGGGGGGACAGGGCGTGAACACTGAAGCTTTCTTT.

V gene TRBV19 combines with J gene TRBJ2-5; 12 bases are a match to TRBD2. This CDR3 has 16 residues. The J segment lost 4 bases and the V segment lost 4 bases, leaving 7 bases of the junction unmatched. Germline CDR1 is LNHDA and CDR2 is SQIVND (reference sequence). The CDR3 reads CASSTNGLAGSETQYF. Here the CDR3 DNA reads TGTGCCAGTAGTACAAACGGACTAGCGGGATCAGAGACCCAGTACTTC. The full variable domain, completed using reference TRBV19 and TRBJ2-5, is DGGITQSPKYLFRKEGQNVTLSCEQNLNHDAMYWYRQDPGQGLRLIYYSQIVNDFQKGDIAEGYSVSREKKESFPLTVTSAQKNPTAFYLCASSTNGLAGSETQYFGPGTRLLVL.

The genes are TRBV11-2 and TRBJ1-5; weak D call: TRBD1 (5 bases). Germline CDR1 SGHAT, CDR2 FQNNGV. The length of the CDR3 is 14 residues. Between the trimmed V and J ends, which lost 1 base and 6 bases, there was a span of 10 bases. The CDR3 protein is CASSLGQGGQPQHF. In DNA, the CDR3 is TGTGCCAGCAGCTTAGGCCAGGGAGGTCAGCCCCAGCATTTT. The full variable domain, in which reference TRBV11-2 and TRBJ1-5 provide the parts outside the CDR3, is EAGVAQSPRYKIIEKRQSVAFWCNPISGHATLYWYQQILGQGPKLLIQFQNNGVVDDSQLPKDRFSAERLKGVDSTLKIQPAKLEDSAVYLCASSLGQGGQPQHFGDGTRLSIL.

The chain links TRBV10-2 to TRBJ1-5, with D uncertain. This CDR3 contains 16 residues. Trimming removed 2 bases from V and 7 bases from J, with 18 bases in between. Germline-derived CDR1 and CDR2 are WSHSY and SAAADI. CDR3 residues: CASSEVGPLLTQPQHF. The CDR3 nucleotides are TGCGCCAGCAGTGAGGTTGGGCCGCTCTTAACCCAGCCCCAGCATTTT.

V is TRBV6-5 and J is TRBJ2-1; 8 positions agree with TRBD1. The CDR3 contains 13 residues. Germline loops: CDR1 MNHEY, CDR2 SVGAGI. Germline trimming cut 6 bases from V and 7 bases from J; bases unmatched to any gene: 5. The DNA of the CDR3 is TGTGCCAGCAGCCAGGGGGCAAAGAATGAGCAGTTCTTC. Translating it yields CASSQGAKNEQFF.

CDR3 coding DNA: TGCGCCAGCAGCCAAGCTACTAGCGGGGGGGCCACTGAGCAGTTCTTC. Protein product: CASSQATSGGATEQFF. The V gene is TRBV4-1, the J gene TRBJ2-1; TRBD2 agrees at 13 bases. The CDR3 length is 16 residues. Germline V gives CDR1 MGHRA, CDR2 YSYEKL. Trimming took 1 base from V and 9 from J; bases not matched to a gene: 6.

The rearrangement links TRBV4-1 to TRBJ1-3; D is uncertain. CDR3 size: 15 residues. The V end was cut by 1 base, the J end by 4 bases, with 11 bases between. Germline values: CDR1 MGHRA, CDR2 YSYEKL. The CDR3 DNA is TGCGCCAGCAGCCAAGGAGACTCGAGGGGAAACACCATATATTTT. This gives the protein CASSQGDSRGNTIYF.

This clone is a singleton in its sample. The rearrangement links TRBV4-1 to TRBJ2-7, with 7 bases that match TRBD1. Losses at the gene ends were 5 bases for V and 3 bases for J; bases not matched to a gene: 10. The germline V gene has CDR1 MGHRA and CDR2 YSYEKL. The CDR3 runs to 15 residues. In DNA, the CDR3 is TGCGCCAGCAGCGTCCCGGACAGGTTATTCTACGAGCAGTACTTC. It codes for CASSVPDRLFYEQYF.

CDR3 loop: CASSISGVYEQYF. CDR3 in DNA: TGTGCCAGTAGTATAAGTGGAGTCTACGAGCAGTACTTC. The chain is built from TRBV19 and TRBJ2-7, with D hard to call. Trimming took off 2 bases at V and 3 bases at J, with 8 bases between the two ends. CDR3 size: 13 residues. Germline CDR1 and CDR2: LNHDA and SQIVND (reference sequence).

This clone was detected ten times or more. The chain uses TRBV19 and TRBJ1-1; D ambiguous. Germline V lookup: CDR1 LNHDA, CDR2 SQIVND (reference sequence). V was shortened by 3 bases and J by 1 base, with 9 bases between the two germline ends. The CDR3 consists of 14 residues. CDR3 bases: TGTGCCAGTAGTATCAGCGGAAAGAACACTGAAGCTTTCTTT. This translates into CASSISGKNTEAFF.

The chain uses TRBV18 and TRBJ2-2, with D maybe TRBD2 (6 bases). Per the germline V gene, CDR1 is KGHSH and CDR2 is LQKENI. V was trimmed by 2 bases and J by 5 bases, leaving 12 bases between them. The CDR3 has 15 amino acids. CDR3 residues: CASSPIGGGTGELFF. The DNA for the CDR3 is TGTGCCAGCTCACCAATTGGGGGAGGAACCGGGGAGCTGTTTTTT.